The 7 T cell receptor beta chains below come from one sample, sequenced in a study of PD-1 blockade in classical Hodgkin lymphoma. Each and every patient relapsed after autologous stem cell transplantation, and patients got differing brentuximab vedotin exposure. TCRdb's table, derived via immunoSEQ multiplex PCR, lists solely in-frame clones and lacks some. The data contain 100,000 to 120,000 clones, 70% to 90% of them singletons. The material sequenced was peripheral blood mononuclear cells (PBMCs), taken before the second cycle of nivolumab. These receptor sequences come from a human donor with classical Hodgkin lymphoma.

The CDR3 loop reads CASSFRTSGRDTQYF. The CDR3 DNA sequence: TGTGCCAGCAGCTTCCGAACTAGCGGGAGAGATACGCAGTATTTT. This chain uses TRBV5-8 with TRBJ2-3; 11 positions match TRBD2. V dropped 2 bases and J dropped 5; count of bases not matched to a gene: 4. Germline values: CDR1 SGHTS, CDR2 YDEGEE. The CDR3 has 15 amino acids.

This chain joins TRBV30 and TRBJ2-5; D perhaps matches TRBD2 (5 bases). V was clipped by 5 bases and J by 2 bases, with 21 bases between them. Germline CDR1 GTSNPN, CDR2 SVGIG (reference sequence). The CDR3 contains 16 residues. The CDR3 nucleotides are TGTGCCTGGGCCCGAGGGAGATCGTCGGGACAAGAGACCCAGTACTTC. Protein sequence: CAWARGRSSGQETQYF.

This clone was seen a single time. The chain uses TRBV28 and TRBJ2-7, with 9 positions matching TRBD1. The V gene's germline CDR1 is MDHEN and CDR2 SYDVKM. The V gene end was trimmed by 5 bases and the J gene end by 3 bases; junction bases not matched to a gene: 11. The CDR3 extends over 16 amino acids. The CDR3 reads CASSQGQGGFGYEQYF. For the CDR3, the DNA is TGTGCCAGCAGTCAGGGACAGGGCGGATTCGGCTACGAGCAGTACTTC. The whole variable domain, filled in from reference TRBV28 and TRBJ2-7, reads DVKVTQSSRYLVKRTGEKVFLECVQDMDHENMFWYRQDPGLGLRLIYFSYDVKMKEKGDIPEGYSVSREKKERFSLILESASTNQTSMYLCASSQGQGGFGYEQYFGPGTRLTVT.

The CDR3 sequence: CASSAFGQGGYNEQFF. CDR3 DNA sequence: TGTGCCAGCAGTGCTTTTGGGCAGGGAGGATACAATGAGCAGTTCTTC. The chain carries TRBV6-1 and TRBJ2-1, with D possibly TRBD2 on 6 matching bases. From germline, CDR1 is MNHNS and CDR2 SASEGT. Trimming removed 4 bases at V and 4 bases at J, with 17 bases between. The CDR3 spans 16 residues.

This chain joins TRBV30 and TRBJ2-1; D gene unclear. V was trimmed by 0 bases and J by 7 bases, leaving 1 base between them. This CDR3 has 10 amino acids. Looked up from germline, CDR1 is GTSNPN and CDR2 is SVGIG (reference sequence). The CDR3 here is CAWSVNEQFF. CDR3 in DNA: TGTGCCTGGAGTGTAAATGAGCAGTTCTTC. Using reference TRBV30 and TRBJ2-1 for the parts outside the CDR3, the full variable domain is SQTIHQWPATLVQPVGSPLSLECTVEGTSNPNLYWYRQAAGRGLQLLFYSVGIGQISSEVPQNLSASRPQDRQFILSSKKLLLSDSGFYLCAWSVNEQFFGPGTRLTVL.

Here the CDR3 DNA reads TGTGCCACCCTGGGACAGTCCCAAGAGACCCAGTACTTC. It is translated as CATLGQSQETQYF. The chain employs TRBV6-5 and TRBJ2-5; 7 nucleotides agree with TRBD1. This CDR3 has 13 residues. Trimming removed 10 bases from V and 1 base from J; junction bases left unmatched: 6. Germline V gene lookup returns CDR1 MNHEY and CDR2 SVGAGI.

In nucleotides, the CDR3 is TGTGCCAGCTCACCAGAACAGGGGGGTTTATATGGCTACACCTTC. This gives the protein CASSPEQGGLYGYTF. The chain recombines TRBV18 with TRBJ1-2; TRBD1 matches at 8 bases. Germline trimming cut 2 bases from V and 5 bases from J; bases unmatched to any gene: 7. The germline gives CDR1 KGHSH, CDR2 LQKENI. The CDR3 length is 15 residues.